This TCR beta chain stems from a study of blood T cell repertoires in COVID-19. Sequenced by immunoSEQ multiplex PCR; TCRdb stores in-frame clones only, minus some. The sample has 300,000 to 400,000 clones; approximately 91% are singletons. CDR1 is LNHDA, CDR2 SQIVND, per germline (reference sequence). This CDR3 comprises 14 residues. V dropped 4 bases and J dropped 4 bases, with 11 bases sitting between them. Sequenced input: PBMCs or T cells enriched from blood (not recorded which). The origin of this receptor is a woman younger than 45 who had been exposed to COVID-19. J is TRBJ2-1 and V is TRBV19; D possibly corresponds to TRBD1 (7 bases). CDR3 coding DNA: TGTGCCAGTAGTAAACAGGGGAGGTACAATGAGCAGTTCTTC. Translated, it gives CASSKQGRYNEQFF.